The next 23 T cell receptor beta chains were all read from a single sample in a study of control samples from healthy donors and cancer patients. The protocol was immunoSEQ multiplex PCR, while the TCRdb copy is restricted to in-frame clones and leaves out a portion. The repertoire includes about 75,000 clones, about 95% of them detected once, and roughly 6.1% sits in the top ten. The specimen sequenced was blood. The receptors come from a woman in her 40s in good health.

This rearrangement joins TRBV5-5 to TRBJ2-5; 7 bases agree with TRBD1. V shed 4 bases and J 1 base; nucleotides not matched to a gene: 10. Germline V lookup: CDR1 SGHKS, CDR2 YYEKEE (reference sequence). The length of the CDR3 is 16 residues. The CDR3 loop reads CASSVTPGQTQETQYF. CDR3 nucleotide sequence: TGTGCCAGCAGCGTCACCCCGGGACAGACCCAAGAGACCCAGTACTTC.

This clone was seen only once. The chain has TRBV27 and TRBJ2-3, with 7 bases that match TRBD2. V lost 2 bases, J lost 14 bases, and 16 bases stayed unmatched. Germline V gives CDR1 MNHEY, CDR2 SMNVEV (reference sequence). The CDR3 is made up of 15 amino acids. The CDR3 sequence is CASSLTSGAGFRPYF. For the CDR3, the DNA is TGTGCCAGCAGTTTAACGAGCGGGGCAGGATTCCGACCGTATTTT.

This rearrangement joins TRBV28 to TRBJ1-5, with no clear D. Germline assignment: CDR1 MDHEN and CDR2 SYDVKM. The CDR3 is made up of 14 amino acids. Trimming took off 3 bases at V and 1 base at J, with 7 bases between the two ends. The CDR3 bases are TGTGCCAGCAGTTTGGTCCTGAGCAATCAGCCCCAGCATTTT. As protein: CASSLVLSNQPQHF. The full variable domain, with the rest looked up from reference TRBV28 and TRBJ1-5, is DVKVTQSSRYLVKRTGEKVFLECVQDMDHENMFWYRQDPGLGLRLIYFSYDVKMKEKGDIPEGYSVSREKKERFSLILESASTNQTSMYLCASSLVLSNQPQHFGDGTRLSIL.

The chain combines TRBV7-9 with TRBJ1-2; TRBD1 is a possible D gene (5 bases). The CDR3 has 10 residues. Per germline, CDR1 SEHNR and CDR2 FQNEAQ (reference sequence). Trimming took 10 bases from V and 8 from J, leaving 11 bases between them. This CDR3 is CAIQGGGYTF. As DNA, the CDR3 is TGTGCCATCCAGGGAGGCGGCTACACCTTC. Filled out from reference TRBV7-9 and TRBJ1-2, the complete variable domain reads DTGVSQNPRHKITKRGQNVTFRCDPISEHNRLYWYRQTLGQGPEFLTYFQNEAQLEKSRLLSDRFSAERPKGSFSTLEIQRTEQGDSAMYLCAIQGGGYTFGSGTRLTVV.

This chain links TRBV7-2 with TRBJ1-1; D unresolved. Per the germline V gene, CDR1 is SGHTA and CDR2 is FQGNSA. V lost 3 bases to trimming and J lost 1 base, with 6 bases between them. The CDR3 loop spans 13 amino acids. CDR3 residues: CASSFQANTEAFF. As DNA, the CDR3 is TGTGCCAGCAGCTTCCAAGCGAACACTGAAGCTTTCTTT.

This chain links TRBV27 with TRBJ1-6, with 7 bases that match TRBD1. The CDR3 runs to 14 residues. The germline V gene has CDR1 MNHEY and CDR2 SMNVEV (reference sequence). The junction had 4 bases not matched to a gene; V was cut back by 3 bases and J by 8 bases. CDR3 sequence reads: CASSLWQGDSPLHF. The CDR3 nucleotides are TGTGCCAGCAGTTTGTGGCAGGGGGATTCACCCCTCCACTTT.

The gene calls are TRBV4-2 and TRBJ2-1; maybe TRBD2 (6 bases). Germline V gene data show CDR1 as LGHNA and CDR2 as YNFKEQ. With 0 bases removed from V and 8 bases from J, the gap between germline ends came to 17 bases. The CDR3 runs to 16 residues. CDR3 residues: CASSQEYYAGTYEQFF. DNA for the CDR3: TGTGCCAGCAGCCAAGAATATTACGCGGGAACCTATGAGCAGTTCTTC.

The gene calls are TRBV13 and TRBJ1-2, with D tentatively TRBD1 (5 bases). The V end was cut by 0 bases, the J end by 6 bases, with 23 bases between. The germline V gene encodes CDR1 PRHDT and CDR2 FYEKMQ (reference sequence). This CDR3 is 18 amino acids long. The CDR3 is CASSLGFALGGKEDGYTF. The CDR3 DNA reads TGTGCCAGCAGCTTAGGGTTTGCGCTCGGGGGAAAAGAGGATGGCTACACCTTC.

The table lists this clone with a count of one. The V call is TRBV4-3, the J call TRBJ2-1, with D possibly being TRBD1 (5 bases). V lost 1 base and J 5 bases, leaving 12 bases between the germline ends. CDR3 length: 15 residues. The germline gives CDR1 LGHNA, CDR2 YSLEER. This CDR3 reads CASSQVLQENNEQFF. The CDR3 nucleotides read TGCGCCAGCAGCCAAGTATTACAGGAGAACAATGAGCAGTTCTTC.

Written as DNA, the CDR3 is TGTGCCAGCAGCGGAGGAGGGTACCGCTCTGGAAACACCATATATTTT. Its translation: CASSGGGYRSGNTIYF. The chain combines TRBV7-8 with TRBJ1-3; D gene unclear. Germline loops: CDR1 SGHVS, CDR2 FQNEAQ. Trimming removed 5 bases at V and 0 bases at J, with 14 bases between. The CDR3 runs 16 residues.

The chain couples TRBV11-2 to TRBJ2-7; D is perhaps TRBD1 (6 bases). Trimming removed 1 base at V and 2 bases at J, with 9 bases between. CDR1 is SGHAT, CDR2 FQNNGV, per germline. This CDR3 region has 14 residues. The CDR3 region has the DNA TGTGCCAGCAGCTTAGGTTCAGGGGCCTACGAGCAGTACTTC. Its translation is CASSLGSGAYEQYF.

This chain links TRBV2 with TRBJ2-1, with 8 bases identical to TRBD2. Trimming cost V 5 bases and J 7 bases; bases outside gene matches: 10. CDR3 size: 15 residues. CDR1 SNHLY and CDR2 FYNNEI come from the germline V gene. The DNA for the CDR3 is TGTGCCAGCAGTCGGATAGCGGGAAATTCGAATGAGCAGTTCTTC. Its translation: CASSRIAGNSNEQFF.

This chain uses TRBV4-2 with TRBJ1-2; D possibly corresponds to TRBD1 (5 bases). Germline CDR1 is LGHNA and CDR2 is YNFKEQ. The V and J ends lost 0 bases and 2 bases respectively, with 19 bases between them. The CDR3 consists of 18 residues. CDR3: CASSQDLRRQSANYGYTF. In nucleotides, the CDR3 is TGTGCCAGCAGCCAAGATCTTCGTAGACAGTCTGCAAACTATGGCTACACCTTC.

This chain connects TRBV7-9 to TRBJ2-7, with 8 bases matching TRBD2. The CDR3 covers 14 residues. The germline V gene encodes CDR1 SEHNR and CDR2 FQNEAQ (reference sequence). J was trimmed by 2 bases and V by 2 bases; bases with no gene match: 2. The DNA of the CDR3 is TGTGCCAGCAGCTTATCTAGCGGGCCCTACGAGCAGTACTTC. This codes for CASSLSSGPYEQYF. Full variable domain (outside the CDR3, taken from reference TRBV7-9 and TRBJ2-7): DTGVSQNPRHKITKRGQNVTFRCDPISEHNRLYWYRQTLGQGPEFLTYFQNEAQLEKSRLLSDRFSAERPKGSFSTLEIQRTEQGDSAMYLCASSLSSGPYEQYFGPGTRLTVT.

The sample holds one count of this clone. The chain uses TRBV3-1 (or the pseudogene TRBV3-2) and TRBJ1-5, with D possibly matching TRBD1 (6 bases). Trimming cost V 3 bases and J 4 bases, with 13 bases left between them. The CDR3 is 15 amino acids. Germline V gives CDR1 LGHDT, CDR2 YNNKEL (reference sequence). CDR3 DNA: TGTGCCAGCAGCCAGTGGGAGGGGGTTAATCAGCCCCAGCATTTT. Translation: CASSQWEGVNQPQHF.

This clone was observed a single time. V and J are TRBV5-5 and TRBJ1-6, with 7 positions matching TRBD1. The CDR3 consists of 14 residues. Per germline, CDR1 SGHKS and CDR2 YYEKEE (reference sequence). The J segment lost 10 bases and the V segment lost 4 bases, leaving 8 bases of the junction unmatched. The CDR3 is CASSKDRFESPLHF. DNA of the CDR3: TGTGCCAGCAGCAAGGACAGGTTTGAGTCACCCCTCCACTTT.

This clone appeared a few times. The CDR3 sequence: CASSEETGGGQPQHF. DNA for the CDR3: TGTGCCAGCAGTGAAGAAACAGGAGGCGGACAGCCCCAGCATTTT. This rearrangement joins TRBV6-1 to TRBJ1-5, with a tentative D call TRBD1 (5 bases). CDR3 size: 15 residues. The V and J ends lost 1 base and 7 bases respectively, with 14 bases between them. CDR1 is MNHNS and CDR2 is SASEGT in the germline V gene.

The CDR3 reads CASSPPGQGGDYGYTF. The CDR3 bases are TGTGCCAGCTCACCCCCCGGGCAGGGGGGGGACTATGGCTACACCTTC. The V call is TRBV18, the J call TRBJ1-2; TRBD1 matches at 7 bases. Germline loops: CDR1 KGHSH, CDR2 LQKENI. The CDR3 extends over 16 amino acids. V dropped 3 bases and J dropped 3; count of bases not matched to a gene: 10. The full variable domain, completed using reference TRBV18 and TRBJ1-2, is NAGVMQNPRHLVRRRGQEARLRCSPMKGHSHVYWYRQLPEEGLKFMVYLQKENIIDESGMPKERFSAEFPKEGPSILRIQQVVRGDSAAYFCASSPPGQGGDYGYTFGSGTRLTVV.

With regard to this clone: The conserved phenylalanine or tryptophan is not found at the CDR3 terminus, so this likely reflects a read error. The chain recombines TRBV19 with TRBJ1-1; 7 bases are a match to TRBD1. Per the germline V gene, CDR1 is LNHDA and CDR2 is SQIVND (reference sequence). CDR3 length: 14 amino acids. The J segment lost 5 bases and the V segment lost 8 bases, leaving 11 bases of the junction unmatched. CDR3 sequence: CASAQQGGMTEAFS. The CDR3, as DNA: TGTGCCAGTGCACAGCAGGGGGGGATGACTGAAGCTTTCTCT.

The rearrangement joins TRBV9 to TRBJ2-3, with D uncertain. CDR3 length equals 13 residues. CDR1 is SGDLS, CDR2 YYNGEE, per germline. V lost 0 bases and J 0 bases, leaving 2 bases between the germline ends. Written as DNA, the CDR3 is TGTGCCAGCAGCGTAGATAGCACAGATACGCAGTATTTT. As protein: CASSVDSTDTQYF.

This chain links TRBV30 with TRBJ1-1; D remains ambiguous. Germline V lookup: CDR1 GTSNPN, CDR2 SVGIG (reference sequence). V shed 4 bases and J shed 5 bases, with 8 bases lying between them. This CDR3 region has 11 residues. CDR3: CAWKAGTEAFF. CDR3 DNA sequence: TGTGCCTGGAAGGCTGGTACTGAAGCTTTCTTT.

This clone has a single count. The chain uses TRBV11-3 and TRBJ2-3, with D unresolved. V was shortened by 4 bases and J by 2 bases, with 10 bases between the two germline ends. CDR1 SGHNT and CDR2 YENEEA come from the germline V gene. The CDR3 totals 14 residues. CDR3: CASSSRTNTDTQYF. In nucleotides, the CDR3 is TGTGCCAGCAGCTCTCGAACGAACACAGATACGCAGTATTTT. The whole variable domain, filled in from reference TRBV11-3 and TRBJ2-3, reads EAGVVQSPRYKIIEKKQPVAFWCNPISGHNTLYWYLQNLGQGPELLIRYENEEAVDDSQLPKDRFSAERLKGVDSTLKIQPAELGDSAVYLCASSSRTNTDTQYFGPGTRLTVL.

This chain uses TRBV4-2 with TRBJ1-2; a weak D match, TRBD1 (5 bases). Trimming stripped 4 bases from V and 4 bases from J, with 16 bases between. The CDR3 length is 15 residues. Germline values: CDR1 LGHNA, CDR2 YNFKEQ. CDR3 in amino acids: CASSRERGSGYGYTF. CDR3 bases: TGTGCCAGCAGCCGAGAGAGGGGCTCCGGCTATGGCTACACCTTC.